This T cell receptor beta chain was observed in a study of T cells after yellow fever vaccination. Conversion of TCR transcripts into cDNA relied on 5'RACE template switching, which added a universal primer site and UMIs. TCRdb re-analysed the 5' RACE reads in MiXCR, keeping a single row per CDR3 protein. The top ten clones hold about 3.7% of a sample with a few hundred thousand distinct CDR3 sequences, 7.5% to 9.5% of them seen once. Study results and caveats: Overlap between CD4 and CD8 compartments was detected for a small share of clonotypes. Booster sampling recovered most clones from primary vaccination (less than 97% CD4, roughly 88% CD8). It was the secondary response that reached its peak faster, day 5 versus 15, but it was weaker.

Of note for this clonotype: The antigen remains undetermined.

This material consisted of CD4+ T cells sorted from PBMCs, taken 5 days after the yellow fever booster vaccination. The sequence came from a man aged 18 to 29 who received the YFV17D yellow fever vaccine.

In nucleotides, the CDR3 is TGCGCCAGCTCCGGGGGTCCGAACACTGAAGCTTTCTTT. It is translated as CASSGGPNTEAFF. The gene calls are TRBV5-1 and TRBJ1-1; perhaps TRBD1 as D (5 bases). Trimming took off 7 bases at V and 1 base at J, with 11 bases between the two ends. This CDR3 contains 13 residues. The germline V gene encodes CDR1 SGHRS and CDR2 YFSETQ.